This T cell receptor (beta chain) is drawn from a study of T cell responses to AZD1222 COVID-19 vaccine. Study-wide results and limits: It was only after the peak T cell response that any repertoires were sampled.

A note on this clone: Its antigen is undetermined.

Using immunoSEQ multiplex PCR, the repertoire was profiled, and TCRdb retains in-frame clones only, with some absent. The sample holds about 140,000 clones; 88% are singletons and the top ten take about 4.9%. The germline CDR1 and CDR2 sequences are SNHLY and FYNNEI. CDR3 length equals 13 residues. J lost 3 bases, V lost 6 bases, and 2 bases had no gene match. This TCR came from an adult who received the MenACWY meningococcal vaccine as a control. Sample: peripheral blood, taken 28 days after the second dose of the MenACWY control vaccine. The chain couples TRBV2 to TRBJ1-1, with TRBD1 identical over 9 bases. The CDR3 region is CASSRDRDTEAFF. CDR3 DNA: TGTGCCAGCAGCCGGGACAGGGACACTGAAGCTTTCTTT.